Reported below is one T cell receptor beta chain. What it recognizes is unknown. Per germline, CDR1 SGHNT and CDR2 YYREEE (reference sequence). Trimming removed 4 bases from V and 0 bases from J, with 7 bases in between. The CDR3 sequence is 14 residues long. These data are taken from a study of a mutant IDH1 vaccine in newly diagnosed glioma. The data were produced by immunoSEQ multiplex PCR, yet TCRdb's version contains in-frame clones alone and is incomplete. The sample records approximately 110,000 clones, around 90% being singletons. Specified time point: week 11, during vaccination. Every vaccine dose comprised 300 ug of mutant IDH1 20-mer peptide plus topical imiquimod.

This TCR was sampled from a woman in her fifties or sixties with glioma. The sequencing used PBMCs, collected from a glioma patient whose treatment included an IDH1 peptide vaccine. The V gene is TRBV5-4, the J gene TRBJ2-2; D is unclear. CDR3 sequence: CASSRTSNTGELFF. The CDR3 nucleotides read TGTGCCAGCAGCCGGACGTCGAACACCGGGGAGCTGTTTTTT.